The 28 T cell receptor beta chains below come from one sample, sequenced in a study of cytomegalovirus exposure and HLA in healthy donors. Primers for the PCR totalled 60 Vbeta and 13 Jbeta. Profiling relied on immunoSEQ multiplex PCR, and the TCRdb table lists in-frame clones only, not all of them. The data contain fewer than 250,000 clones, just under 75% of them singletons. Source material: PBMCs. The source of these receptors is a man aged 25 to 40 in good health and CMV-seropositive.

This sequence joins TRBV5-1 and TRBJ2-1; D may be TRBD2 (6 bases). V dropped 0 bases and J dropped 2 bases, with 18 bases sitting between them. CDR3 length equals 18 residues. The germline gives CDR1 SGHRS, CDR2 YFSETQ. CDR3 DNA sequence: TGCGCCAGCAGCTTGGATACCCTAGCCGGAGGGGCCTACAATGAGCAGTTCTTC. Protein sequence: CASSLDTLAGGAYNEQFF.

The chain has TRBV28 and TRBJ1-5; 8 bases map to TRBD1. The CDR3 runs to 14 residues. Germline CDR1 reads MDHEN; CDR2 reads SYDVKM. V shed 5 bases and J 5 bases; nucleotides not matched to a gene: 5. CDR3 nucleotide sequence: TGTGCCAGCAGTGGGACAGGACTTTATCAGCCCCAGCATTTT. It specifies CASSGTGLYQPQHF.

The chain combines TRBV11-3 with TRBJ1-3, with 9 bases matching TRBD1. The CDR3 has 15 amino acids. CDR1 and CDR2 from the germline V gene are SGHNT and YENEEA. After removal of 6 bases from V and 1 base from J, the junction contained 4 bases not matched to a gene. The CDR3 DNA reads TGTGCCAGCAGAAAACAGGGGGCTTCTGGAAACACCATATATTTT. Amino acid sequence: CASRKQGASGNTIYF.

The rearrangement links TRBV4-1 to TRBJ2-1, with D unclear. CDR1 MGHRA and CDR2 YSYEKL come from the germline V gene. The V and J ends lost 2 bases and 5 bases respectively, with 4 bases between them. This CDR3 is 12 amino acids long. CDR3 sequence (DNA): TGCGCCAGCAGCCAATCAGACAATGAGCAGTTCTTC. Residues: CASSQSDNEQFF.

The V call is TRBV19, the J call TRBJ2-7, with 11 bases fitting TRBD2. V gave up 6 bases and J gave up 5 bases; unmatched junction bases: 3. This CDR3 is built from 13 residues. Germline assignment: CDR1 LNHDA and CDR2 SQIVND (reference sequence). Here the CDR3 DNA reads TGTGCCAGTAGCCTAGCGGGGGGCAACGAGCAGTACTTC. Residues: CASSLAGGNEQYF.

The chain joins TRBV7-9 to TRBJ2-4; D is unresolved. The V and J ends lost 5 bases and 3 bases respectively, with 11 bases between them. The germline V gene encodes CDR1 SEHNR and CDR2 FQNEAQ (reference sequence). The CDR3 is 14 amino acids. The CDR3 is CASSTAQNKNIQYF. CDR3 bases: TGTGCCAGCAGCACCGCCCAGAACAAAAACATTCAGTACTTC.

This chain joins TRBV7-9 and TRBJ2-7; maybe TRBD1 (6 bases). Trimming took 3 bases from V and 1 from J, leaving 7 bases between them. CDR3 length: 13 amino acids. Germline lookup yields CDR1 SEHNR and CDR2 FQNEAQ (reference sequence). CDR3 DNA: TGTGCCAGCAGCTTCGACAGGTCCTACGAGCAGTACTTC. It encodes CASSFDRSYEQYF. The full variable domain, with the rest looked up from reference TRBV7-9 and TRBJ2-7, is DTGVSQNPRHKITKRGQNVTFRCDPISEHNRLYWYRQTLGQGPEFLTYFQNEAQLEKSRLLSDRFSAERPKGSFSTLEIQRTEQGDSAMYLCASSFDRSYEQYFGPGTRLTVT.

V and J are TRBV28 and TRBJ1-4, with no clear D. The CDR3 has 15 residues. The V end lost 1 base, the J end lost 1 base, and 7 bases lay between the germline ends. Germline V lookup: CDR1 MDHEN, CDR2 SYDVKM. The CDR3 reads CASSLFVETNEKLFF. In DNA, the CDR3 is TGTGCCAGCAGTTTATTCGTAGAAACTAATGAAAAACTGTTTTTT.

This clone was picked up a small number of times. The V gene is TRBV18, the J gene TRBJ1-2; D is possibly TRBD1 (5 bases). The CDR3 is 15 amino acids. Germline assignment: CDR1 KGHSH and CDR2 LQKENI. The V and J ends lost 3 bases and 0 bases respectively, with 11 bases between them. For the CDR3, the DNA is TGTGCCAGCTCACCTGATGACAGCGCTAACTATGGCTACACCTTC. This encodes CASSPDDSANYGYTF.

The chain links TRBV6-6 to TRBJ1-3, with 10 bases identical to TRBD1. The germline CDR1 and CDR2 sequences are MNHNY and SVGAGI (reference sequence). This CDR3 contains 12 residues. The junction had 0 bases not matched to a gene; V was cut back by 11 bases and J by 2 bases. CDR3 amino acids: CAGQGAGNTIYF. The CDR3 DNA sequence: TGTGCCGGACAGGGGGCTGGAAACACCATATATTTT.

This clone occurred a few times. The V call is TRBV7-6, the J call TRBJ2-3, with 10 bases identical to TRBD2. The V segment lost 1 base and the J segment 4 bases; nucleotides outside the gene matches: 8. This CDR3 comprises 17 residues. The germline CDR1 and CDR2 sequences are SGHVS and FNYEAQ. CDR3 region: CASSLEASGSFADTQYF. The CDR3 DNA is TGTGCCAGCAGCTTAGAAGCTAGCGGGAGTTTCGCAGATACGCAGTATTTT.

This chain links TRBV4-2 with TRBJ2-1, with 9 bases aligning to TRBD2. Per the germline V gene, CDR1 is LGHNA and CDR2 is YNFKEQ. This CDR3 has 17 residues. V trimming: 4 bases; J trimming: 3 bases; junction bases outside the gene matches: 10. The CDR3 loop is CASSPEVLAGVYNEQFF. CDR3 DNA sequence: TGTGCCAGCAGCCCAGAGGTGTTAGCGGGAGTCTACAATGAGCAGTTCTTC.

This sequence joins TRBV9 and TRBJ2-5; 12 positions agree with TRBD2. The J call may not be correct, given that the DNA end is closer to TRBJ2-7. Germline lookup yields CDR1 SGDLS and CDR2 YYNGEE. This CDR3 has 17 residues. The CDR3: CASSVGHTGLAGYEQYF. The CDR3 region has the DNA TGTGCCAGCAGCGTAGGCCATACGGGACTAGCGGGCTACGAGCAGTACTTC.

The chain has TRBV6-1 and TRBJ1-5; weak D call: TRBD1 (5 bases). This CDR3 has 13 amino acids. Between the trimmed V and J ends, which lost 6 bases and 3 bases, there was a span of 9 bases. Germline V gives CDR1 MNHNS, CDR2 SASEGT. CDR3 region: CASRGGNNQPQHF. As DNA, the CDR3 is TGTGCCAGCAGGGGGGGGAACAATCAGCCCCAGCATTTT.

The J gene is TRBJ2-1, the V gene TRBV10-3; 10 bases line up with TRBD2. CDR1 and CDR2 from the germline V gene are ENHRY and SYGVKD. The CDR3 consists of 16 residues. The V segment lost 3 bases and the J segment 6 bases; nucleotides outside the gene matches: 8. CDR3 DNA sequence: TGTGCCATCAGTGACGCGGGACTAGCGTCCCGCAATGAGCAGTTCTTC. The encoded protein is CAISDAGLASRNEQFF.

The CDR3 region has the DNA TGTGCCAGTAGTCCTCGGACAGGGGGGCATCAGCCCCAGCATTTT. Translating it yields CASSPRTGGHQPQHF. This chain links TRBV19 with TRBJ1-5; 10 positions match TRBD1. J was trimmed by 5 bases and V by 5 bases; bases with no gene match: 6. The CDR3 sequence is 15 residues long. In germline, CDR1 is LNHDA, CDR2 SQIVND (reference sequence).

The V and J genes are TRBV7-9 and TRBJ1-1; TRBD1 matches at 9 bases. The CDR3 covers 16 residues. Germline lookup yields CDR1 SEHNR and CDR2 FQNEAQ (reference sequence). The V segment lost 5 bases and the J segment 5 bases; nucleotides outside the gene matches: 12. CDR3 coding DNA: TGTGCCAGCAGCCGCCCGGCCGGGACAGGGAGGACTGAAGCTTTCTTT. Amino acid sequence: CASSRPAGTGRTEAFF.

This sequence joins TRBV5-1 and TRBJ2-4; D remains ambiguous. Trimming cost V 1 base and J 0 bases, with 5 bases left between them. The CDR3 runs to 14 residues. Germline V gives CDR1 SGHRS, CDR2 YFSETQ. CDR3 DNA: TGCGCCAGCAGCTTGAATCTAGCCAAAAACATTCAGTACTTC. Translated: CASSLNLAKNIQYF.

This chain links TRBV6-6 with TRBJ2-7, with TRBD2 identical over 10 bases. The CDR3 runs to 14 residues. The ends lost 6 bases at V and 5 bases at J; junction bases unmatched: 7. Looked up from germline, CDR1 is MNHNY and CDR2 is SVGAGI (reference sequence). The CDR3 nucleotides are TGTGCCAGCAGCCTTCTAGCGGGAGAAGACGAGCAGTACTTC. Its protein is CASSLLAGEDEQYF.

This clone was observed once. The chain combines TRBV9 with TRBJ2-3, with TRBD1 as a possible D gene (5 bases). V gave up 3 bases and J gave up 2 bases, with 10 bases separating them. CDR3 length: 14 amino acids. Per germline, CDR1 SGDLS and CDR2 YYNGEE. The CDR3 coding sequence is TGTGCCAGCAGCGGAAACAGGTACACAGATACGCAGTATTTT. Protein sequence: CASSGNRYTDTQYF.

This chain connects TRBV7-9 to TRBJ2-3; D is unresolved. The CDR3 consists of 13 residues. The germline gives CDR1 SEHNR, CDR2 FQNEAQ (reference sequence). V lost 3 bases and J lost 7, with 11 bases in between. CDR3 nucleotides: TGTGCCAGCAGCTTCGGCGGCTCAAATACGCAGTATTTT. Its protein product is CASSFGGSNTQYF.

Notes on this clone: An end of the junction does not agree with germline; a read error may underlie this. V gene TRBV7-9 combines with J gene TRBJ1-6; no reliable D call. Germline-derived CDR1 and CDR2 are SEHNR and FQNEAQ (reference sequence). The CDR3 is 12 residues long. The CDR3 DNA follows: TGTTCCAGCAGCCTAGCCTATGGGCCGCCGTTCTTT. It codes for CSSSLAYGPPFF. Full variable domain (outside the CDR3, taken from reference TRBV7-9 and TRBJ1-6): DTGVSQNPRHKITKRGQNVTFRCDPISEHNRLYWYRQTLGQGPEFLTYFQNEAQLEKSRLLSDRFSAERPKGSFSTLEIQRTEQGDSAMYLCSSSLAYGPPFFGNGTRLTVT.

This clone was observed a handful of times. The chain has TRBV5-4 and TRBJ2-3; no clear D gene. Germline V gene data show CDR1 as SGHNT and CDR2 as YYREEE (reference sequence). Trimming pared 4 bases from V and 3 bases from J, leaving 21 bases between. The CDR3 spans 17 residues. The CDR3 bases are TGTGCCAGCAGCCCGATTCTAGTCCCACCCCCGACAGATACGCAGTATTTT. It yields the protein CASSPILVPPPTDTQYF.

The genes are TRBV28 and TRBJ2-7; D might be TRBD1 (6 bases). The CDR3 extends over 14 amino acids. Germline CDR1 MDHEN, CDR2 SYDVKM. V gave up 6 bases and J gave up 2 bases, with 14 bases separating them. CDR3 sequence: CASRPQGGPYEQYF. CDR3 bases: TGTGCCAGCAGACCCCAAGGGGGTCCCTACGAGCAGTACTTC. Full variable domain (missing parts from reference TRBV28 and TRBJ2-7): DVKVTQSSRYLVKRTGEKVFLECVQDMDHENMFWYRQDPGLGLRLIYFSYDVKMKEKGDIPEGYSVSREKKERFSLILESASTNQTSMYLCASRPQGGPYEQYFGPGTRLTVT.

This chain uses TRBV4-1 with TRBJ2-2, with a weak D call TRBD2 (7 bases). V was shortened by 11 bases and J by 0 bases, with 13 bases between the two germline ends. There are 14 residues in the CDR3. Per the germline V gene, CDR1 is MGHRA and CDR2 is YSYEKL. Written as DNA, the CDR3 is TGCGCCTCGAGGGGGACTACGAACACCGGGGAGCTGTTTTTT. Its protein is CASRGTTNTGELFF.

This sequence joins TRBV7-8 and TRBJ2-5; no clear D. The J call may be incorrect, as the DNA end agrees better with TRBJ2-7. The CDR3 loop spans 14 amino acids. CDR1 and CDR2 (germline): SGHVS, FQNEAQ. CDR3 sequence reads: CASSLGSRYYEQYF. CDR3 nucleotide sequence: TGTGCCAGCAGCTTAGGGTCACGGTACTACGAGCAGTACTTC.

V and J are TRBV30 and TRBJ2-2; D is ambiguous. This CDR3 has 14 amino acids. V shed 1 base and J shed 5 bases, with 11 bases lying between them. Germline values: CDR1 GTSNPN, CDR2 SVGIG (reference sequence). The CDR3 is CAWSEPLLTGELFF. In DNA, the CDR3 is TGTGCCTGGAGTGAGCCGTTATTGACCGGGGAGCTGTTTTTT. The complete variable domain, with remaining parts taken from reference TRBV30 and TRBJ2-2, reads SQTIHQWPATLVQPVGSPLSLECTVEGTSNPNLYWYRQAAGRGLQLLFYSVGIGQISSEVPQNLSASRPQDRQFILSSKKLLLSDSGFYLCAWSEPLLTGELFFGEGSRLTVL.

The gene calls are TRBV11-3 and TRBJ2-1, with 8 bases aligning to TRBD2. The trim removed 1 base at V and 9 bases at J, leaving 2 bases unmatched. Germline values: CDR1 SGHNT, CDR2 YENEEA. The CDR3 totals 13 residues. Here the CDR3 reads CASSLGTSSEQFF. Written as DNA, the CDR3 is TGTGCCAGCAGCTTAGGGACTAGCAGTGAGCAGTTCTTC.